Each of the 30 T cell receptor beta chains below was sequenced from the same sample in a study of CD8+ T cells in alopecia areata. RNA was isolated and reverse transcribed to cDNA, the sequencing template. Assay: immunoSEQ multiplex PCR; the TCRdb copy retains only in-frame clones and omits some. This sample has around 99,000 clones; around 84% occur once, and the top ten carry 24%. As for treatment: oral pan-JAK inhibitor, 5-10 mg twice daily. The source material was CD8+ T cells sorted from blood, sampled at week 24, from a patient treated with tofacitinib. These receptors all stem from a human donor with alopecia areata.

V usage is TRBV5-4 and J usage is TRBJ2-1; D call uncertain. The CDR3 runs to 13 residues. CDR1 is SGHNT and CDR2 is YYREEE in the germline V gene (reference sequence). Trimming cost V 0 bases and J 7 bases, with 8 bases left between them. CDR3: CASSLVLRNEQFF. CDR3 DNA: TGTGCCAGCAGCTTGGTATTGAGGAATGAGCAGTTCTTC. The full variable domain, its missing parts supplied by reference TRBV5-4 and TRBJ2-1, is ETGVTQSPTHLIKTRGQQVTLRCSSQSGHNTVSWYQQALGQGPQFIFQYYREEENGRGNFPPRFSGLQFPNYSSELNVNALELDDSALYLCASSLVLRNEQFFGPGTRLTVL.

The V and J genes are TRBV29-1 and TRBJ2-7; tentative D call: TRBD1 (6 bases). Deletions cut 4 bases from V and 0 bases from J, with 10 bases between. Germline V lookup: CDR1 SQVTM, CDR2 ANQGSEA. This CDR3 has 13 amino acids. The CDR3: CSVGGGYSYEQYF. In DNA form, the CDR3 reads TGCAGCGTTGGAGGGGGATACTCCTACGAGCAGTACTTC.

V is TRBV10-3 and J is TRBJ2-2, with D perhaps TRBD2 (5 bases). Trimming stripped 3 bases from V and 4 bases from J, with 12 bases between. Germline CDR1 ENHRY, CDR2 SYGVKD. The CDR3 is 15 amino acids. The CDR3 spells CAISDRTSGTGELFF. As DNA, the CDR3 is TGTGCCATCAGTGATAGGACTTCGGGCACCGGGGAGCTGTTTTTT.

This sequence joins TRBV6-5 and TRBJ1-2, with a tentative D call TRBD1 (5 bases). V was trimmed by 2 bases and J by 5 bases, leaving 12 bases between them. Germline CDR1 MNHEY, CDR2 SVGAGI. This CDR3 contains 14 residues. As DNA, the CDR3 is TGTGCCAGCAGTTACGGCCAGGGAACATATGGCTACACCTTC. Its translation: CASSYGQGTYGYTF.

This chain connects TRBV5-6 to TRBJ2-3, with D possibly matching TRBD2 (6 bases). The CDR3 consists of 19 residues. V dropped 0 bases and J dropped 3 bases, with 23 bases sitting between them. The V gene's germline CDR1 is SGHDT and CDR2 YYEEEE. The CDR3: CASSLAYSYRGRETDTQYF. The CDR3, as DNA: TGTGCCAGCAGCTTGGCGTACTCTTACCGGGGGAGAGAAACAGATACGCAGTATTTT. The entire variable domain, with the rest obtained from reference TRBV5-6 and TRBJ2-3, is as follows: DAGVTQSPTHLIKTRGQQVTLRCSPKSGHDTVSWYQQALGQGPQFIFQYYEEEERQRGNFPDRFSGHQFPNYSSELNVNALLLGDSALYLCASSLAYSYRGRETDTQYFGPGTRLTVL.

This sequence joins TRBV25-1 and TRBJ1-1; 9 positions match TRBD1. CDR3 length equals 16 residues. V lost 8 bases and J lost 0; bases outside the gene matches: 10. Germline V CDR1 and CDR2: MGHDK, SYGVNS. For the CDR3, the DNA is TGTGCCAGCGTGGGACAGGGAAATGGGCTGAACACTGAAGCTTTCTTT. Its translation is CASVGQGNGLNTEAFF.

The genes are TRBV15 and TRBJ2-7; 7 nucleotides line up with TRBD1. Germline values: CDR1 LNHNV, CDR2 YYDKDF (reference sequence). The V and J ends lost 5 bases and 6 bases, in that order; junction bases with no gene match: 4. The CDR3 totals 12 residues. The CDR3 sequence is CATSQDRVEQYF. DNA of the CDR3: TGTGCCACCAGCCAAGACAGGGTCGAGCAGTACTTC.

The chain couples TRBV5-4 to TRBJ1-5; D remains unclear. V lost 5 bases to trimming and J lost 8 bases, with 20 bases between them. The CDR3 loop spans 15 amino acids. The V gene's germline CDR1 is SGHNT and CDR2 YYREEE (reference sequence). The CDR3 reads CASRELDAGREPQHF. The CDR3 DNA is TGTGCCAGCAGGGAACTGGACGCCGGTAGGGAGCCCCAGCATTTT. The variable domain in full, with the rest retrieved from reference TRBV5-4 and TRBJ1-5, is ETGVTQSPTHLIKTRGQQVTLRCSSQSGHNTVSWYQQALGQGPQFIFQYYREEENGRGNFPPRFSGLQFPNYSSELNVNALELDDSALYLCASRELDAGREPQHFGDGTRLSIL.

The chain employs TRBV7-2 and TRBJ1-1; TRBD1 agrees at 7 bases. This CDR3 region has 14 residues. J lost 6 bases, V lost 5 bases, and 9 bases had no gene match. Germline CDR1 SGHTA, CDR2 FQGNSA. The CDR3 nucleotides read TGTGCCAGCAGCCTCCCAGGGGGGTCGTCTGAAGCTTTCTTT. Its translation: CASSLPGGSSEAFF. The full variable domain, its missing parts supplied by reference TRBV7-2 and TRBJ1-1, is GAGVSQSPSNKVTEKGKDVELRCDPISGHTALYWYRQSLGQGLEFLIYFQGNSAPDKSGLPSDRFSAERTGGSVSTLTIQRTQQEDSAVYLCASSLPGGSSEAFFGQGTRLTVV.

The CDR3 loop is CANGDSSYEQYF. The CDR3 DNA follows: TGTGCCAACGGGGACAGTTCCTACGAGCAGTACTTC. The rearrangement links TRBV2 to TRBJ2-7; TRBD1 matches at 7 bases. This CDR3 has 12 amino acids. The J segment lost 1 base and the V segment lost 10 bases, leaving 4 bases of the junction unmatched. Per the germline V gene, CDR1 is SNHLY and CDR2 is FYNNEI.

The chain joins TRBV11-2 to TRBJ2-4; TRBD1 aligns across 8 bases. CDR3 size: 15 residues. Germline V gene data show CDR1 as SGHAT and CDR2 as FQNNGV. The junction had 6 bases not matched to a gene; V was cut back by 6 bases and J by 2 bases. The CDR3 sequence is CASSSGGEPKNIQYF. CDR3 nucleotides: TGTGCCAGCAGTTCAGGGGGCGAACCCAAAAACATTCAGTACTTC.

V usage is TRBV5-1 and J usage is TRBJ2-7; tentatively, D is TRBD1 or TRBD2 (6 bases each). V was clipped by 2 bases and J by 3 bases, with 9 bases between them. This CDR3 is 13 amino acids long. The germline CDR1 and CDR2 sequences are SGHRS and YFSETQ. The DNA of the CDR3 is TGCGCCAGCAGCTTTGGGGGGCTCTACGAGCAGTACTTC. This gives the protein CASSFGGLYEQYF.

V usage is TRBV15 and J usage is TRBJ1-2, with D tentatively TRBD1 (6 bases). The CDR3 is 18 amino acids. Germline V gene lookup returns CDR1 LNHNV and CDR2 YYDKDF (reference sequence). With 0 bases removed from V and 3 bases from J, the gap between germline ends came to 20 bases. CDR3: CATSRDLLHSGGDYGYTF. Here the CDR3 DNA reads TGTGCCACCAGCAGAGATCTCCTTCACTCTGGGGGCGACTATGGCTACACCTTC. Complete variable domain (other parts from reference TRBV15 and TRBJ1-2): DAMVIQNPRYQVTQFGKPVTLSCSQTLNHNVMYWYQQKSSQAPKLLFHYYDKDFNNEADTPDNFQSRRPNTSFCFLDIRSPGLGDTAMYLCATSRDLLHSGGDYGYTFGSGTRLTVV.

V usage is TRBV4-2 and J usage is TRBJ2-5; weak D call: TRBD2 (6 bases). Matching the DNA end better, TRBJ2-7 makes the J call doubtful. This CDR3 has 16 amino acids. CDR1 is LGHNA, CDR2 YNFKEQ, per germline. CDR3 protein: CASSRSEEGPTYEQYF. CDR3 DNA: TGTGCCAGCAGCCGCAGCGAGGAGGGGCCAACCTACGAGCAGTACTTC.

This clone was seen only a few times. This sequence joins TRBV5-1 and TRBJ2-3; D not resolved. CDR3 length equals 14 residues. Between the trimmed V and J ends, which lost 4 bases and 1 base, there was a span of 10 bases. Germline lookup yields CDR1 SGHRS and CDR2 YFSETQ. The CDR3 DNA is TGCGCCAGCAGCCACGGATATGGCACAGATACGCAGTATTTT. Translation: CASSHGYGTDTQYF.

This clone was observed a few times. The V gene is TRBV7-9, the J gene TRBJ2-7; TRBD1 aligns across 7 bases. Germline lookup yields CDR1 SEHNR and CDR2 FQNEAQ (reference sequence). V shed 4 bases, J shed 2 bases, and the junction held 5 bases outside the gene matches. There are 14 residues in the CDR3. The CDR3 nucleotides read TGTGCCAGCAGCTCGGGACAGCGCCCCTACGAGCAGTACTTC. This translates into CASSSGQRPYEQYF.

The chain is built from TRBV6-5 and TRBJ2-7, with 9 bases that match TRBD2. The germline V gene encodes CDR1 MNHEY and CDR2 SVGAGI. Trimming took 5 bases from V and 7 from J; bases not matched to a gene: 9. The CDR3 has 14 amino acids. CDR3 loop: CASSPSGGLGEQYF. CDR3 in DNA: TGTGCCAGCAGTCCCAGCGGGGGGCTGGGGGAGCAGTACTTC.

This clone was recorded once. J is TRBJ2-3 and V is TRBV7-9; D call uncertain. CDR1 SEHNR and CDR2 FQNEAQ come from the germline V gene (reference sequence). Trimming took 5 bases from V and 0 from J, leaving 15 bases between them. This CDR3 is built from 16 residues. The CDR3: CASSQWTGSSTDTQYF. The CDR3 DNA follows: TGTGCCAGCAGCCAGTGGACCGGCTCCAGCACAGATACGCAGTATTTT.

The CDR3 DNA sequence: TGTGCCAGCAGCGAGTTCCATCGTCGCGAGCAGTACTTC. As protein: CASSEFHRREQYF. The chain uses TRBV11-2 and TRBJ2-7; no reliable D call. This CDR3 is 13 amino acids long. Trimming pared 5 bases from V and 6 bases from J, leaving 14 bases between. The V gene's germline CDR1 is SGHAT and CDR2 FQNNGV.

The CDR3 DNA sequence: TGTGCCAGCAGCCCCTGGGAAGCCGCGAGCTCTGGAAACACCATATATTTT. It translates to CASSPWEAASSGNTIYF. The genes are TRBV7-2 and TRBJ1-3; D gene unclear. From germline, CDR1 is SGHTA and CDR2 FQGNSA. Trimming shortened V by 5 bases and J by 0 bases, and 17 bases separated the two germline ends. This CDR3 is built from 17 residues. Variable domain in full (rest from reference TRBV7-2 and TRBJ1-3): GAGVSQSPSNKVTEKGKDVELRCDPISGHTALYWYRQSLGQGLEFLIYFQGNSAPDKSGLPSDRFSAERTGGSVSTLTIQRTQQEDSAVYLCASSPWEAASSGNTIYFGEGSWLTVV.

The V call is TRBV5-4, the J call TRBJ1-2, with 9 bases matching TRBD1. V was pared by 4 bases and J by 4 bases, with 8 bases of the junction left unmatched. Germline CDR1 and CDR2: SGHNT and YYREEE (reference sequence). This CDR3 spans 15 amino acids. The chain's CDR3 is CASSKGQGALYGYTF. The CDR3 DNA follows: TGTGCCAGCAGCAAGGGACAGGGTGCCCTCTATGGCTACACCTTC.

The chain is built from TRBV12-5 and TRBJ2-1, with unresolved D. There are 12 residues in the CDR3. V lost 3 bases and J lost 8, with 8 bases in between. CDR1 and CDR2 (germline): LGHNT, FRNRAP. CDR3 protein: CASGLNWYEQFF. The CDR3 nucleotides are TGTGCTAGTGGTTTAAACTGGTATGAGCAGTTCTTC.

This clone was detected a few times. This chain links TRBV4-1 with TRBJ2-3, with D uncertain. V was trimmed by 4 bases and J by 6 bases, leaving 8 bases between them. The length of the CDR3 is 12 residues. Germline V gives CDR1 MGHRA, CDR2 YSYEKL. CDR3 in amino acids: CASSPALDTQYF. The CDR3 DNA is TGCGCCAGCAGCCCCGCCTTGGATACGCAGTATTTT.

The chain links TRBV2 to TRBJ2-7, with unresolved D. The V gene's germline CDR1 is SNHLY and CDR2 FYNNEI. There are 12 residues in the CDR3. With 5 bases removed from V and 5 bases from J, the gap between germline ends came to 10 bases. CDR3 sequence: CASSPRYDEQYF. The CDR3 bases are TGTGCCAGCAGTCCGAGGTATGACGAGCAGTACTTC.

V is TRBV6-6 and J is TRBJ2-7; maybe TRBD2 (5 bases). V lost 2 bases and J 5 bases, leaving 10 bases between the germline ends. The V gene's germline CDR1 is MNHNY and CDR2 SVGAGI (reference sequence). The CDR3 totals 13 residues. CDR3 sequence reads: CASSYSGSDEQYF. CDR3 sequence (DNA): TGTGCCAGCAGTTACAGCGGATCGGACGAGCAGTACTTC.

V usage is TRBV5-1 and J usage is TRBJ2-2; no definite D call. The germline CDR1 and CDR2 sequences are SGHRS and YFSETQ. This CDR3 comprises 12 residues. V was shortened by 4 bases and J by 4 bases, with 5 bases between the two germline ends. The CDR3 loop is CASSASTGELFF. For the CDR3, the DNA is TGCGCCAGCAGCGCTAGCACCGGGGAGCTGTTTTTT.

J is TRBJ2-5 and V is TRBV5-1; possibly TRBD2 for D (7 bases). The CDR3 has 15 residues. The ends were cut back, 3 bases at V and 5 bases at J, with 17 bases in the middle. Germline V lookup: CDR1 SGHRS, CDR2 YFSETQ. The CDR3 DNA is TGCGCCAGCAGCTCCCAAGGGGGGGCCTTGGAGACCCAGTACTTC. It specifies CASSSQGGALETQYF.

The chain uses TRBV7-2 and TRBJ2-1; D not resolved. Between the trimmed V and J ends, which lost 5 bases and 4 bases, there was a span of 9 bases. CDR3 length: 13 amino acids. Germline-derived CDR1 and CDR2 are SGHTA and FQGNSA. The CDR3: CASSPHKYNEQFF. CDR3 DNA sequence: TGTGCCAGCAGCCCGCACAAGTACAATGAGCAGTTCTTC.

The chain's CDR3 is CASSLVGLATGNEQFF. Written as DNA, the CDR3 is TGTGCCAGCAGCTTAGTTGGTCTAGCAACGGGGAATGAGCAGTTCTTC. V and J are TRBV7-9 and TRBJ2-1, with a tentative D call TRBD2 (5 bases). V lost 1 base and J lost 7, with 17 bases in between. In germline, CDR1 is SEHNR, CDR2 FQNEAQ (reference sequence). This CDR3 spans 16 amino acids.

The chain carries TRBV30 and TRBJ2-5, with D tentatively TRBD2 (6 bases). The J call is doubtful: the DNA matches TRBJ2-7 better. In germline, CDR1 is GTSNPN, CDR2 SVGIG (reference sequence). This CDR3 spans 14 amino acids. The CDR3 nucleotides are TGTGCCTGGTGGGCACCTGGGACTCCGCGCGAGCAGTACTTC. This translates into CAWWAPGTPREQYF.